This TCR beta chain stems from a study of T cells after yellow fever vaccination. V lost 2 bases and J lost 10, with 9 bases in between. CDR3 length: 13 residues. A process of 5'RACE template switching, which added a universal primer site and UMIs, was used to make TCR cDNA. In TCRdb, the 5' RACE reads were re-called with MiXCR into one record per CDR3 protein. The table has about 400,000 distinct CDR3 sequences, 6.2% seen once. This clonotype was counted ten times or more. The V and J genes are TRBV12-3 or TRBV12-4 and TRBJ2-6; D is unclear. The sample consisted of PBMCs, taken 5 days after the yellow fever booster vaccination. The clonotype originates from a man aged 30-40 years who received the YFV17D yellow fever vaccine. CDR3 coding DNA: TGTGCCAGCAGTTTACGGCGATATAACGTCCTGACTTTC. As protein: CASSLRRYNVLTF.